The source of this TCR beta chain is a study of blood T cell repertoires in COVID-19. Overall study context: Italy, Spain and the United States were the sources of the convalescent and acute COVID-19 samples. In each case, the material was cDNA or gDNA derived from T cells, B-cell-depleted T cells, or PBMCs.

Study processing details: Nucleated cell counts were estimated from reference gene primer amplification. Some clones are missing from TCRdb's copy, which holds only in-frame ones; the method was immunoSEQ multiplex PCR. V and J calls plus clone size are reproduced from that table; the DNA served to infer D and trimming. The sample holds around 51,000 clones, 80% to 90% seen once. The CDR3 extends over 15 amino acids. The V end was cut by 0 bases, the J end by 6 bases, with 9 bases between. What was sequenced was peripheral blood. The gene calls are TRBV23-1 and TRBJ1-6; D ambiguous. TRBV23-1 is an open reading frame, and its role is uncertain. This clonotype originated in an elderly woman with acute or convalescent COVID-19. In nucleotides, the CDR3 is TGCGCCAGCAGTCAATCGAGGAATGGTAATTCACCCCTCCACTTT. It codes for CASSQSRNGNSPLHF.